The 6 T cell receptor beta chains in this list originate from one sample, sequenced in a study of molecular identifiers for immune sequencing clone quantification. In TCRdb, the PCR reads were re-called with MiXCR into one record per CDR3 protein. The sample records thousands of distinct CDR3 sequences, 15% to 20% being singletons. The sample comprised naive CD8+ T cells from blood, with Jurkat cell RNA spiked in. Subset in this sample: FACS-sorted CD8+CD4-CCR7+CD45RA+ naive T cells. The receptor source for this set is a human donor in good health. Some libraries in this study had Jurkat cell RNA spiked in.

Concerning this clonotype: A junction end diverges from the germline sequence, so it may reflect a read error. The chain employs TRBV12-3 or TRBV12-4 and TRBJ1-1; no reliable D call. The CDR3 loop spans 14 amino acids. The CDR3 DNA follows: TGTGCCAGCAATCCCGGGATAATGAACACTGGAGCTTTCTTT. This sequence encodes CASNPGIMNTGAFF.

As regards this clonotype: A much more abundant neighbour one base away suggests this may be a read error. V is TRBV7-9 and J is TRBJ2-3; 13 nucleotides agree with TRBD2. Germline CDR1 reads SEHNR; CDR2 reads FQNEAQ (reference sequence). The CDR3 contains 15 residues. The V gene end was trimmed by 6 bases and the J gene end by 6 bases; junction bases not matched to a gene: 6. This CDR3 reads CASSPRTSGSDTQYF. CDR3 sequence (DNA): TGTGCCAGCAGTCCCCGGACTAGCGGGAGTGATACGCAGTATTTT.

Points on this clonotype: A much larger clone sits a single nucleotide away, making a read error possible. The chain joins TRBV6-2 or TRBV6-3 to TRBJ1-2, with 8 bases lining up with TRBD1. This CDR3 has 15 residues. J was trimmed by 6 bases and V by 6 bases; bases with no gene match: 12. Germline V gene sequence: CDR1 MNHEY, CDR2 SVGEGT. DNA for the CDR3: TGTGCCAGCAGCGATTCCGGACAGGGCGATGATGGCTACACCTTC. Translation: CASSDSGQGDDGYTF.

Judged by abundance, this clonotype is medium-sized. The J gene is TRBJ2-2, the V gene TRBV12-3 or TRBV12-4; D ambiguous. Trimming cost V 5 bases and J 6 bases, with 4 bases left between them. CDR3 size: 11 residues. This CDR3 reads CASSEPGELFF. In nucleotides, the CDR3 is TGTGCCAGCAGTGAACCCGGGGAGCTGTTTTTT.

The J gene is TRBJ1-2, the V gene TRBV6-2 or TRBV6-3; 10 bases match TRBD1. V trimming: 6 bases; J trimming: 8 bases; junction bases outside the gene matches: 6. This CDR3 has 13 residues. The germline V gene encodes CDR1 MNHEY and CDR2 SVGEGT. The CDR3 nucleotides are TGTGCCAGCAGAGACGGGGGACAGGGGGGCTACACCTTC. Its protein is CASRDGGQGGYTF.

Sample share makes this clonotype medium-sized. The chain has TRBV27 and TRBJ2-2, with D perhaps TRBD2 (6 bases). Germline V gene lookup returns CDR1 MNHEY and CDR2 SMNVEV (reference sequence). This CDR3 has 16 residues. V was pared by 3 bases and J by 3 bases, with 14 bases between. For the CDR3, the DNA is TGTGCCAGCAGTTTTTTGGGGGACTCAGACACCGGGGAGCTGTTTTTT. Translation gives CASSFLGDSDTGELFF.